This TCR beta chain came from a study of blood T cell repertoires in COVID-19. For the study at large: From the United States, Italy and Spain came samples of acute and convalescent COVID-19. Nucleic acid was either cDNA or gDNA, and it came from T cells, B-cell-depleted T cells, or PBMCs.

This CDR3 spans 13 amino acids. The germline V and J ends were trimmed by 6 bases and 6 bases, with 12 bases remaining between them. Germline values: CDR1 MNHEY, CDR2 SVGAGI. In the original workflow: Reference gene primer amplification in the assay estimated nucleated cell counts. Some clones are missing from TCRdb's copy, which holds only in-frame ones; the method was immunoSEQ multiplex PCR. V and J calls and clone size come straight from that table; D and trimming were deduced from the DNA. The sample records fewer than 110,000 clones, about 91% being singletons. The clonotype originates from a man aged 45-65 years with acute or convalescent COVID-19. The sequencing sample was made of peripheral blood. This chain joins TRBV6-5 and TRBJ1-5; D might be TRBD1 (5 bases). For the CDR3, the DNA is TGTGCCAGCAGCTTTCGAAGGGGTCAGCCCCAGCATTTT. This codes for CASSFRRGQPQHF.